The next 27 T cell receptor beta chains were all read from a single sample in a study of T-cell memory formation after mild COVID-19. Via MiXCR, TCRdb re-called the 5' RACE reads, giving one row per CDR3 protein. The repertoire includes 200,000 to 250,000 distinct CDR3 sequences, approximately 30% of them detected once, and about an eighth sits in the top ten. Sequenced: PBMCs or a T cell subset sorted from them (not recorded which). The receptors originated from an adult woman who had mild COVID-19 (a few samples of this study predate the infection). Cell type and time point are not known.

This clonotype turned up a few times. The rearrangement joins TRBV5-1 to TRBJ1-1; TRBD1 matches 7 bases. CDR1 is SGHRS, CDR2 YFSETQ, per germline. The junction had 2 bases not matched to a gene; V was cut back by 4 bases and J by 2 bases. This CDR3 has 13 residues. CDR3 bases: TGCGCCAGCAGCAAAGGGGGCAACACTGAAGCTTTCTTT. This sequence encodes CASSKGGNTEAFF.

The rearrangement links TRBV7-9 to TRBJ2-1; 7 nucleotides agree with TRBD1. This CDR3 is 15 amino acids long. Germline V lookup: CDR1 SEHNR, CDR2 FQNEAQ (reference sequence). Germline trimming cut 5 bases from V and 3 bases from J; bases unmatched to any gene: 7. The CDR3 sequence is CASSNGQVLYNEQFF. The CDR3 nucleotides read TGTGCCAGCAGCAACGGACAGGTTCTCTACAATGAGCAGTTCTTC.

The chain employs TRBV19 and TRBJ1-6; D might be TRBD1 (5 bases). V was clipped by 3 bases and J by 8 bases, with 17 bases between them. Germline CDR1 reads LNHDA; CDR2 reads SQIVND (reference sequence). This CDR3 is 16 amino acids long. The CDR3 region is CASSIDGAGTYSPLHF. CDR3 nucleotide sequence: TGTGCCAGTAGTATCGACGGGGCAGGGACCTATTCACCCCTCCACTTT. The full variable domain, its missing parts supplied by reference TRBV19 and TRBJ1-6, is DGGITQSPKYLFRKEGQNVTLSCEQNLNHDAMYWYRQDPGQGLRLIYYSQIVNDFQKGDIAEGYSVSREKKESFPLTVTSAQKNPTAFYLCASSIDGAGTYSPLHFGNGTRLTVT.

J is TRBJ2-1 and V is TRBV3-1; D is possibly TRBD1 (6 bases). The V gene's germline CDR1 is LGHDT and CDR2 YNNKEL (reference sequence). The CDR3 is 13 residues long. V was clipped by 8 bases and J by 8 bases, with 16 bases between them. The chain's CDR3 is CASAQGPSYEQFF. The CDR3 DNA sequence: TGTGCCAGCGCGCAGGGGCCTAGCTATGAGCAGTTCTTC.

This clonotype has more than one count but fewer than ten. The gene calls are TRBV11-2 and TRBJ1-2, with D maybe TRBD1 (5 bases). The ends were cut back, 2 bases at V and 6 bases at J, with 10 bases in the middle. The CDR3 is 13 residues long. Germline V CDR1 and CDR2: SGHAT, FQNNGV. CDR3 region: CASSLQEGNGYTF. As DNA, the CDR3 is TGTGCCAGCAGCTTACAAGAGGGGAATGGCTACACCTTC.

The rearrangement links TRBV7-2 to TRBJ2-3; D is unresolved. CDR3 length equals 14 residues. V shed 1 base and J shed 2 bases, with 7 bases lying between them. Germline loops: CDR1 SGHTA, CDR2 FQGNSA. The DNA of the CDR3 is TGTGCCAGCAGCTTAGGACGGGCCACAGATACGCAGTATTTT. This sequence encodes CASSLGRATDTQYF.

This clonotype was seen a few times. The V gene is TRBV6-1, the J gene TRBJ2-3; 7 bases are shared with TRBD1. Germline values: CDR1 MNHNS, CDR2 SASEGT. V lost 9 bases and J lost 2; bases outside the gene matches: 14. The CDR3 is 16 amino acids. CDR3 residues: CASWPFFGTVTDTQYF. The CDR3 coding sequence is TGTGCCAGTTGGCCCTTCTTCGGGACAGTCACAGATACGCAGTATTTT.

This clonotype was seen only a few times. The V gene is TRBV12-3 or TRBV12-4, the J gene TRBJ2-7, with D tentatively TRBD1 (6 bases). V shed 7 bases and J shed 2 bases, with 15 bases lying between them. CDR3 length equals 14 residues. CDR3 loop: CASNLQGPPYEQYF. The CDR3 nucleotides are TGTGCCAGCAACCTACAGGGCCCCCCCTACGAGCAGTACTTC.

The chain combines TRBV11-2 with TRBJ2-1, with D unresolved. In germline, CDR1 is SGHAT, CDR2 FQNNGV. This CDR3 contains 14 residues. Trimming pared 1 base from V and 12 bases from J, leaving 16 bases between. Here the CDR3 reads CASSLGDFTSGQFF. CDR3 nucleotide sequence: TGTGCCAGCAGCTTAGGAGACTTCACCTCCGGGCAGTTCTTC.

There are a few counts of this clonotype. The chain is built from TRBV4-3 and TRBJ2-4, with 9 bases matching TRBD2. The CDR3 covers 15 residues. Germline trimming cut 1 base from V and 3 bases from J; bases unmatched to any gene: 1. The V gene's germline CDR1 is LGHNA and CDR2 YSLEER. CDR3: CASSQVTSGKNIQYF. The CDR3 DNA follows: TGCGCCAGCAGCCAAGTGACTAGCGGCAAAAACATTCAGTACTTC.

This clonotype was seen only once. This chain joins TRBV7-9 and TRBJ2-2; 8 bases fit TRBD1. CDR3 length equals 19 residues. Germline V gene data show CDR1 as SEHNR and CDR2 as FQNEAQ (reference sequence). The V and J ends lost 5 bases and 2 bases, in that order; junction bases with no gene match: 16. The CDR3 region has the DNA TGTGCCAGCAGCCATGCCCGTGCGTTAGGGACAGGAAACACCGGGGAGCTGTTTTTT. Its protein is CASSHARALGTGNTGELFF.

This clonotype was observed once. The chain links TRBV3-1 to TRBJ2-3; D is tentatively TRBD1 or TRBD2 (5 bases each). V was pared by 1 base and J by 2 bases, with 7 bases between. The germline V gene has CDR1 LGHDT and CDR2 YNNKEL (reference sequence). The CDR3 is 14 amino acids. CDR3 loop: CASSQGGYTDTQYF. In DNA form, the CDR3 reads TGTGCCAGCAGCCAAGGGGGGTACACAGATACGCAGTATTTT.

The chain has TRBV9 and TRBJ2-5; TRBD1 is a possible D gene (5 bases). The CDR3 extends over 14 amino acids. CDR1 SGDLS and CDR2 YYNGEE come from the germline V gene. V dropped 1 base and J dropped 3 bases, with 10 bases sitting between them. The CDR3 region is CASSVQGWEETQYF. The DNA of the CDR3 is TGTGCCAGCAGCGTACAGGGCTGGGAAGAGACCCAGTACTTC.

This clonotype has a handful of counts. The chain is built from TRBV5-1 and TRBJ2-7; the match to TRBD1 covers 9 bases. This CDR3 has 14 amino acids. Germline assignment: CDR1 SGHRS and CDR2 YFSETQ. Unmatched junction bases numbered 8, after V lost 4 bases and J lost 6 bases. CDR3 in amino acids: CASSPGTGYGEQYF. The DNA for the CDR3 is TGCGCCAGCAGCCCGGGGACAGGGTATGGCGAGCAGTACTTC.

This rearrangement joins TRBV6-5 to TRBJ1-5; D call uncertain. The CDR3 spans 13 residues. Trimming left V 7 bases short and J 4 bases short, with 11 bases between. CDR1 MNHEY and CDR2 SVGAGI come from the germline V gene. As DNA, the CDR3 is TGTGCCAGCAATAACGGGAAAAATCAGCCCCAGCATTTT. This translates into CASNNGKNQPQHF.

The chain has TRBV20-1 and TRBJ1-2; 7 bases agree with TRBD1. Per germline, CDR1 DFQATT and CDR2 SNEGSKA (reference sequence). The CDR3 loop spans 13 amino acids. Losses at the gene ends were 1 base for V and 7 bases for J; bases not matched to a gene: 6. The CDR3 sequence is CSARGQGAVGYTF. The DNA for the CDR3 is TGCAGTGCTAGAGGACAGGGAGCGGTTGGCTACACCTTC.

The genes are TRBV7-8 and TRBJ2-1; D is perhaps TRBD1 or TRBD2 (5 bases each). CDR1 and CDR2 (germline): SGHVS, FQNEAQ. The CDR3 runs to 17 residues. V was trimmed by 3 bases and J by 0 bases, leaving 15 bases between them. DNA for the CDR3: TGTGCCAGCAGCTTGCCAAACGCAGGGAGCTCCTACAATGAGCAGTTCTTC. Translated: CASSLPNAGSSYNEQFF.

This clonotype appeared once. The chain employs TRBV6-1 and TRBJ1-1; D unclear. The V and J ends lost 0 bases and 11 bases respectively, with 10 bases between them. This CDR3 has 12 residues. Per the germline V gene, CDR1 is MNHNS and CDR2 is SASEGT. The CDR3 is CASSEADGLAFF. As DNA, the CDR3 is TGTGCCAGCAGTGAAGCGGATGGGTTGGCTTTCTTT.

DNA of the CDR3: TGCGCCAGCAGCTGGGGGGACGGGAGCACAGATACGCAGTATTTT. It encodes CASSWGDGSTDTQYF. This chain connects TRBV5-1 to TRBJ2-3, with D perhaps matching TRBD2 (6 bases). V gave up 3 bases and J gave up 0 bases, with 11 bases separating them. The CDR3 is 15 residues long. Germline V gene data show CDR1 as SGHRS and CDR2 as YFSETQ. Complete variable domain (other parts from reference TRBV5-1 and TRBJ2-3): KAGVTQTPRYLIKTRGQQVTLSCSPISGHRSVSWYQQTPGQGLQFLFEYFSETQRNKGNFPGRFSGRQFSNSRSEMNVSTLELGDSALYLCASSWGDGSTDTQYFGPGTRLTVL.

This chain links TRBV6-1 with TRBJ2-5; D is unclear. The CDR3 covers 15 residues. V lost 0 bases, J lost 2 bases, and 10 bases lay in between. Germline V gene sequence: CDR1 MNHNS, CDR2 SASEGT. CDR3 sequence reads: CASSEAGGVQETQYF. The CDR3 region has the DNA TGTGCCAGCAGTGAAGCGGGCGGCGTACAAGAGACCCAGTACTTC.

The J gene is TRBJ2-1, the V gene TRBV29-1, with 7 bases lining up with TRBD1. V lost 3 bases, J lost 6 bases, and 2 bases stayed unmatched. The CDR3 spans 12 residues. Germline CDR1 and CDR2: SQVTM and ANQGSEA. This chain's CDR3 is CSVEAGGNEQFF. For the CDR3, the DNA is TGCAGCGTTGAGGCAGGGGGCAATGAGCAGTTCTTC.

This clonotype was seen a few times. This chain's CDR3 is CASKGAPANTGELFF. CDR3 nucleotides: TGTGCCAGCAAGGGGGCCCCTGCGAACACCGGGGAGCTGTTTTTT. V and J are TRBV12-3 or TRBV12-4 and TRBJ2-2; 7 bases align to TRBD1. V dropped 7 bases and J dropped 0; count of bases not matched to a gene: 5. The CDR3 totals 15 residues.

This clonotype was observed a few times. This chain links TRBV21-1 with TRBJ2-2. TRBV21-1 is an annotated pseudogene. This CDR3 region has 17 residues. The CDR3 DNA reads TGTGCCAGCAGCAAAGCGGGGGAAACGATGAACACCGGGGAGCTGTTTTTT. Translating it yields CASSKAGETMNTGELFF.

V gene TRBV7-8 combines with J gene TRBJ2-4; D not certain. The length of the CDR3 is 16 residues. Germline V gene data show CDR1 as SGHVS and CDR2 as FQNEAQ. Trimming shortened V by 5 bases and J by 0 bases, and 14 bases separated the two germline ends. The CDR3 coding sequence is TGTGCCAGCAGCCCCTCCCGGGTGATAGCCAAAAACATTCAGTACTTC. Its translation is CASSPSRVIAKNIQYF.

This clonotype appeared many times. J is TRBJ2-7 and V is TRBV5-6, with 8 bases lining up with TRBD1. CDR3 length: 14 amino acids. The ends lost 7 bases at V and 4 bases at J; junction bases unmatched: 10. Germline CDR1 reads SGHDT; CDR2 reads YYEEEE. The CDR3 spells CASQTGRTGYEQYF. CDR3 sequence (DNA): TGTGCCAGCCAGACAGGACGGACAGGGTACGAGCAGTACTTC. The whole variable domain, remainder taken from reference TRBV5-6 and TRBJ2-7, is DAGVTQSPTHLIKTRGQQVTLRCSPKSGHDTVSWYQQALGQGPQFIFQYYEEEERQRGNFPDRFSGHQFPNYSSELNVNALLLGDSALYLCASQTGRTGYEQYFGPGTRLTVT.

The chain employs TRBV6-6 and TRBJ2-3, with 12 bases matching TRBD2. Per germline, CDR1 MNHNY and CDR2 SVGAGI (reference sequence). This CDR3 is built from 17 residues. The junction had 8 bases not matched to a gene; V was cut back by 2 bases and J by 5 bases. CDR3 in amino acids: CASSYLPSGGAEDTQYF. In DNA, the CDR3 is TGTGCCAGCAGTTACCTCCCTAGCGGGGGGGCGGAAGATACGCAGTATTTT.

This clonotype was counted between two and nine times. The chain is built from TRBV7-9 and TRBJ2-3, with 10 bases lining up with TRBD2. This CDR3 has 15 residues. Germline-derived CDR1 and CDR2 are SEHNR and FQNEAQ (reference sequence). V dropped 6 bases and J dropped 11; count of bases not matched to a gene: 14. The CDR3 region has the DNA TGTGCCAGCAGTCCGACCGGACTAGCGGACAGATGGCAGTATTTT. This sequence encodes CASSPTGLADRWQYF.